What follows are 6 T cell receptor beta chains derived from one specimen sequenced in a study of CD8 T cell repertoires and HIV-1 epitope variants. TCRdb keeps only in-frame clones here, not all; method: immunoSEQ multiplex PCR. The table has about 5,100 clones, around 70% seen once. Their antigens remain unidentified. The sample consisted of cultured CD8+ T cells derived from PBMCs. The receptor source for this set is a male donor with HIV.

The CDR3 DNA follows: TGTGCCAGCAGCTATATAGCGGGAGGGGTCATCGATGAGCAGTTCTTC. Protein product: CASSYIAGGVIDEQFF. This chain uses TRBV9 with TRBJ2-1; 11 bases line up with TRBD2. J was trimmed by 8 bases and V by 4 bases; bases with no gene match: 11. The CDR3 spans 16 residues. Germline CDR1 reads SGDLS; CDR2 reads YYNGEE.

This chain links TRBV4-1 with TRBJ1-1; TRBD1 might be the D (5 bases). Germline assignment: CDR1 MGHRA and CDR2 YSYEKL. V lost 2 bases, J lost 0 bases, and 10 bases lay in between. The length of the CDR3 is 15 residues. CDR3 amino acids: CASSQHTDMNTEAFF. As DNA, the CDR3 is TGCGCCAGCAGCCAACATACGGACATGAACACTGAAGCTTTCTTT.

This chain joins TRBV10-3 and TRBJ2-7; D perhaps matches TRBD1 (5 bases). This CDR3 is 12 amino acids long. The V and J ends lost 10 bases and 2 bases respectively, with 12 bases between them. Germline V CDR1 and CDR2: ENHRY, SYGVKD. CDR3 DNA sequence: TGTGCCACTCATTCAGGGACCTACGAGCAGTACTTC. Residues: CATHSGTYEQYF.

The chain has TRBV7-8 and TRBJ2-1; TRBD2 matches at 13 bases. CDR1 and CDR2 (germline): SGHVS, FQNEAQ. The V gene end was trimmed by 5 bases and the J gene end by 5 bases; junction bases not matched to a gene: 18. The length of the CDR3 is 20 residues. Here the CDR3 DNA reads TGTGCCAGCAGCGTACGGGACAGCTACCGACTAGCGGGGGGTAACAATGAGCAGTTCTTC. Translated, it gives CASSVRDSYRLAGGNNEQFF.

This clone came up a few times. The chain has TRBV18 and TRBJ1-6; no firm D call. From germline, CDR1 is KGHSH and CDR2 LQKENI. The length of the CDR3 is 14 residues. Trimming stripped 8 bases from V and 0 bases from J, with 8 bases between. The CDR3 DNA follows: TGTGCCAGCCGAGAGAGCTCCTATAATTCACCCCTCCACTTT. Its protein product is CASRESSYNSPLHF.

This clone occurred once. V is TRBV19 and J is TRBJ2-2; D is possibly TRBD1 or TRBD2 (7 bases each). The germline V gene has CDR1 LNHDA and CDR2 SQIVND (reference sequence). The CDR3 has 12 amino acids. The V end lost 11 bases, the J end lost 5 bases, and 12 bases lay between the germline ends. CDR3 residues: CASGGGTGELFF. CDR3 nucleotide sequence: TGTGCCTCAGGGGGAGGGACCGGGGAGCTGTTTTTT.